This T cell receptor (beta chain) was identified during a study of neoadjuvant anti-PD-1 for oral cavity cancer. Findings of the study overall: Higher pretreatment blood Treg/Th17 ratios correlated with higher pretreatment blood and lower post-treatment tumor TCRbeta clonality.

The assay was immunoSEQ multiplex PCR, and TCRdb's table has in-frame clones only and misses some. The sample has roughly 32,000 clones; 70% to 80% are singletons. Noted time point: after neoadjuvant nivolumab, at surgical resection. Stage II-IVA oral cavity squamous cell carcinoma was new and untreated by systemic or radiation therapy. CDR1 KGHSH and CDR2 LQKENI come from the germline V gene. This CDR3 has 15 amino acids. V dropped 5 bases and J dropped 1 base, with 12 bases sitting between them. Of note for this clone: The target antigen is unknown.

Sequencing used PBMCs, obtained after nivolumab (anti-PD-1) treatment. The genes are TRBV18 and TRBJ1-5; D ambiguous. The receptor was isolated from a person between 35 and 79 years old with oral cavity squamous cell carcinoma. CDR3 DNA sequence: TGTGCCAGCTCAGGGATAGGCGGAAGCAATCAGCCCCAGCATTTT. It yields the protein CASSGIGGSNQPQHF.